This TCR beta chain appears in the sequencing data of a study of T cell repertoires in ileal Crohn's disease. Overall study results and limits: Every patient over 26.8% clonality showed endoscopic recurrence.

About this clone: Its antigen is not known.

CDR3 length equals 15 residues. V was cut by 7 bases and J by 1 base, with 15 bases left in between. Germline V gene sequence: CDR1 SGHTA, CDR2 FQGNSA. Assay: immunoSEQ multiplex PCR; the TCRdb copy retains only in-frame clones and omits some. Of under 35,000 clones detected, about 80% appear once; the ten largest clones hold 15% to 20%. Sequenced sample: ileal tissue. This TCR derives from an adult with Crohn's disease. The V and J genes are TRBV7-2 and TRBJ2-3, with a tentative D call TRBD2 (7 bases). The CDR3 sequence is CASKGGAKGTDTQYF. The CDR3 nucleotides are TGTGCCAGCAAAGGGGGGGCCAAAGGCACAGATACGCAGTATTTT.